This TCR beta chain was identified in a study of T cell responses to AZD1222 COVID-19 vaccine. The CDR3 contains 15 residues. Unmatched junction bases numbered 11, after V lost 5 bases and J lost 7 bases. From germline, CDR1 is LGHDT and CDR2 YNNKEL (reference sequence). Samples with a second dose at about 4 or about 12 weeks were pooled together. Regarding the study as a whole: In all cases, repertoires were sampled only after the peak T cell response.

Assay used: immunoSEQ multiplex PCR; TCRdb lists only in-frame clones, some missing. The sample has 40,000 or so clones; over 80% are singletons. This clone was observed once. Its antigen is unidentified. The chain couples TRBV3-1 (or the pseudogene TRBV3-2) to TRBJ1-3; 7 bases align to TRBD1. The sequences come from peripheral blood, collected 28 days after the second AZD1222 dose. This TCR was recovered from an adult who received the AZD1222 COVID-19 vaccine. The CDR3 protein is CASSRRGDSQNTIYF. For the CDR3, the DNA is TGTGCCAGCAGCAGGAGAGGGGACAGTCAGAACACCATATATTTT.